These 24 T cell receptor beta chains originate from one sample sequenced in a study of T cells after yellow fever vaccination. MiXCR was run by TCRdb on the 5' RACE reads, yielding one entry per CDR3 protein. The sample consists of a few hundred thousand distinct CDR3 sequences, around 9.3% of them appearing once. This specimen was CD4+ T cells sorted from PBMCs, taken 5 days after the yellow fever booster vaccination. The receptors derive from a man in his late teens or twenties who received the YFV17D yellow fever vaccine.

This clonotype was detected a few times. This chain uses TRBV2 with TRBJ1-2, with 7 bases matching TRBD1. V was clipped by 6 bases and J by 6 bases; unmatched bases: 7. The germline V gene has CDR1 SNHLY and CDR2 FYNNEI. The CDR3 totals 13 residues. The CDR3 DNA sequence: TGTGCCAGCAGGCAGACAGGGAAGGATGGCTACACCTTC. Translated: CASRQTGKDGYTF.

V usage is TRBV20-1 and J usage is TRBJ2-5; 12 bases map to TRBD2. Germline V gene sequence: CDR1 DFQATT, CDR2 SNEGSKA (reference sequence). J gave up 4 bases and V 7 bases, and 4 bases lay outside the gene matches. This CDR3 region has 13 residues. The CDR3 loop is CSGLAGVGETQYF. The CDR3 DNA reads as TGCAGTGGACTAGCGGGGGTGGGAGAGACCCAGTACTTC.

This clonotype showed up just a few times. The chain recombines TRBV3-1 with TRBJ1-1; D gene unclear. The CDR3 extends over 13 amino acids. V was clipped by 6 bases and J by 2 bases, with 10 bases between them. In germline, CDR1 is LGHDT, CDR2 YNNKEL (reference sequence). CDR3 sequence: CASRRTANTEAFF. The CDR3 DNA reads as TGTGCCAGCAGGCGGACGGCTAACACTGAAGCTTTCTTT.

This clonotype showed up many times. CDR3 in DNA: TGTGCCAGCAGCAAAACTGGACAGGGGAGCACCGGGGAGCTGTTTTTT. Its translation is CASSKTGQGSTGELFF. The chain has TRBV11-2 and TRBJ2-2, with 9 bases lining up with TRBD1. V lost 5 bases, J lost 4 bases, and 8 bases stayed unmatched. Germline V gene lookup returns CDR1 SGHAT and CDR2 FQNNGV. The CDR3 has 16 amino acids.

This clonotype was seen more than once but under ten times. This chain links TRBV2 with TRBJ1-1, with D tentatively TRBD1 (6 bases). V was shortened by 7 bases and J by 4 bases, with 13 bases between the two germline ends. Germline assignment: CDR1 SNHLY and CDR2 FYNNEI. This CDR3 contains 13 residues. The CDR3 DNA reads TGTGCCAGCACCAAAGGACAGACCACTGAAGCTTTCTTT. The encoded protein is CASTKGQTTEAFF.

The V call is TRBV28, the J call TRBJ2-5; 10 bases map to TRBD2. The V gene's germline CDR1 is MDHEN and CDR2 SYDVKM. V lost 5 bases and J lost 4; bases outside the gene matches: 4. The CDR3 contains 14 residues. The CDR3 spells CASSPLAGVETQYF. The CDR3 coding sequence is TGTGCCAGCAGTCCCCTAGCGGGGGTAGAGACCCAGTACTTC.

This rearrangement joins TRBV12-3 or TRBV12-4 to TRBJ1-2; the D is unclear. V shed 3 bases and J shed 3 bases, with 5 bases lying between them. This CDR3 region has 12 residues. The CDR3 is CASSFVDYGYTF. The CDR3 DNA follows: TGTGCCAGCAGTTTCGTGGACTATGGCTACACCTTC.

This clonotype was picked up many times. The chain couples TRBV5-6 to TRBJ1-2; D is possibly TRBD1 (6 bases). This CDR3 spans 13 amino acids. The V gene lost 2 bases and the J gene lost 10 bases, with 15 bases spanning the gap. Germline V gives CDR1 SGHDT, CDR2 YYEEEE. Written as DNA, the CDR3 is TGTGCCAGCAGCTTACGCGAGGGGGGGGTCTACACCTTC. As protein: CASSLREGGVYTF.

This clonotype was recorded a few times. The V gene is TRBV11-2, the J gene TRBJ2-1; 8 bases agree with TRBD2. CDR1 SGHAT and CDR2 FQNNGV come from the germline V gene. The J segment lost 14 bases and the V segment lost 4 bases, leaving 16 bases of the junction unmatched. The CDR3 length is 15 residues. CDR3 DNA: TGTGCCAGCAGCTCCACACCGGGACTAGTCCCCGACGAGTTCTTC. Protein: CASSSTPGLVPDEFF.

This clonotype was counted a few times. The chain employs TRBV5-1 and TRBJ2-5; D may be TRBD2 (6 bases). CDR3 size: 15 residues. Germline assignment: CDR1 SGHRS and CDR2 YFSETQ. Trimming stripped 4 bases from V and 5 bases from J, with 18 bases between. The CDR3: CASSDLGTSEETQYF. DNA of the CDR3: TGCGCCAGCAGCGACCTCGGGACTTCGGAGGAGACCCAGTACTTC.

Ten or more counts support this clonotype. The rearrangement joins TRBV6-5 to TRBJ1-2; D remains unclear. Germline CDR1 MNHEY, CDR2 SVGAGI. Between the trimmed V and J ends, which lost 5 bases and 7 bases, there was a span of 14 bases. This CDR3 has 13 residues. The CDR3 coding sequence is TGTGCCAGCAGTAGCGGACCTGCTCCTGGCTACACCTTC. Translated, it gives CASSSGPAPGYTF.

This clonotype was picked up a small number of times. V and J are TRBV7-2 and TRBJ2-5; D might be TRBD2 (6 bases). V was pared by 1 base and J by 6 bases, with 12 bases between. Per germline, CDR1 SGHTA and CDR2 FQGNSA. The CDR3 is made up of 14 amino acids. CDR3 bases: TGTGCCAGCAGCTTAGTACCGGGAGAAAAGACCCAGTACTTC. Translating gives CASSLVPGEKTQYF.

This clonotype was picked up a small number of times. The genes are TRBV7-2 and TRBJ2-1; unclear D gene. This CDR3 comprises 16 residues. CDR1 and CDR2 (germline): SGHTA, FQGNSA. V gave up 5 bases and J gave up 1 base, with 15 bases separating them. CDR3 sequence (DNA): TGTGCCAGCAGCCGGGTCGCACTGTCGTCCTACAATGAGCAGTTCTTC. Translated, it gives CASSRVALSSYNEQFF.

The chain recombines TRBV4-2 with TRBJ2-1, with 8 nucleotides matching TRBD2. J lost 5 bases, V lost 4 bases, and 4 bases had no gene match. Germline loops: CDR1 LGHNA, CDR2 YNFKEQ. This CDR3 spans 14 amino acids. The DNA for the CDR3 is TGTGCCAGCAGCCTAGCGGGGAAAAACAATGAGCAGTTCTTC. Translated: CASSLAGKNNEQFF.

The genes are TRBV2 and TRBJ1-1; D is unresolved. Between the trimmed V and J ends, which lost 4 bases and 1 base, there was a span of 4 bases. The CDR3 runs 12 residues. Germline CDR1 and CDR2: SNHLY and FYNNEI. The CDR3: CASSVENTEAFF. The CDR3 bases are TGTGCCAGCAGTGTCGAGAACACTGAAGCTTTCTTT. The full variable domain, with the rest looked up from reference TRBV2 and TRBJ1-1, is EPEVTQTPSHQVTQMGQEVILRCVPISNHLYFYWYRQILGQKVEFLVSFYNNEISEKSEIFDDQFSVERPDGSNFTLKIRSTKLEDSAMYFCASSVENTEAFFGQGTRLTVV.

V gene TRBV11-3 combines with J gene TRBJ1-1; no clear D gene. There are 14 residues in the CDR3. The V gene's germline CDR1 is SGHNT and CDR2 YENEEA. Trimming removed 5 bases at V and 1 base at J, with 11 bases between. CDR3 nucleotides: TGTGCCAGCAGCACTCCTGACCGGAACACTGAAGCTTTCTTT. Translating gives CASSTPDRNTEAFF. The full variable domain, with the rest looked up from reference TRBV11-3 and TRBJ1-1, is EAGVVQSPRYKIIEKKQPVAFWCNPISGHNTLYWYLQNLGQGPELLIRYENEEAVDDSQLPKDRFSAERLKGVDSTLKIQPAELGDSAVYLCASSTPDRNTEAFFGQGTRLTVV.

The rearrangement links TRBV2 to TRBJ1-5; D perhaps matches TRBD1 (6 bases). This CDR3 is 14 amino acids long. Germline assignment: CDR1 SNHLY and CDR2 FYNNEI. Trimming cost V 6 bases and J 7 bases, with 16 bases left between them. The CDR3 protein is CASSPTGIEQPQHF. The DNA of the CDR3 is TGTGCCAGCAGCCCTACAGGGATTGAACAGCCCCAGCATTTT.

There are many counts of this clonotype. The chain uses TRBV4-1 and TRBJ2-7; TRBD1 might be the D (6 bases). From germline, CDR1 is MGHRA and CDR2 YSYEKL. CDR3 length equals 15 residues. The CDR3 here is CASSQLSRGPGDTGV. The CDR3 DNA reads TGCGCCAGCAGCCAATTGTCCCGGGGCCCTGGGGACACGGGCGTC.

This clonotype has only a few counts. The genes are TRBV3-1 and TRBJ2-5; D not resolved. The ends were cut back, 1 base at V and 1 base at J, with 16 bases in the middle. This CDR3 region has 17 residues. Germline-derived CDR1 and CDR2 are LGHDT and YNNKEL (reference sequence). The CDR3 protein is CASSQGVGRNLQETQYF. CDR3 in DNA: TGTGCCAGCAGCCAAGGGGTCGGCAGAAACCTCCAAGAGACCCAGTACTTC.

This clonotype was recorded many times. V is TRBV3-2 and J is TRBJ2-7. TRBV3-2 is termed a pseudogene. The CDR3 runs 13 residues. This CDR3 is CASSQSRLNEQYF. CDR3 nucleotide sequence: TGTGCCAGCAGCCAAAGTCGGCTAAACGAGCAGTACTTC.

The chain couples TRBV28 to TRBJ2-6; D unclear. Trimming cost V 3 bases and J 0 bases, with 6 bases left between them. Germline CDR1 MDHEN, CDR2 SYDVKM. There are 15 residues in the CDR3. CDR3 in amino acids: CASSFFASGANVLTF. DNA of the CDR3: TGTGCCAGCAGTTTCTTTGCCTCTGGGGCCAACGTCCTGACTTTC.

This chain uses TRBV7-6 with TRBJ2-3, with D possibly being TRBD1 (6 bases). Germline CDR1 and CDR2: SGHVS and FNYEAQ. V was cut by 0 bases and J by 3 bases, with 19 bases left in between. The CDR3 runs 18 residues. The CDR3: CASSLANPWTVRTDTQYF. Here the CDR3 DNA reads TGTGCCAGCAGCTTAGCGAATCCCTGGACAGTGCGGACAGATACGCAGTATTTT.

This clonotype was counted only a few times. The V and J genes are TRBV6-5 and TRBJ1-3; possibly TRBD1 for D (5 bases). V was clipped by 0 bases and J by 2 bases, with 8 bases between them. Germline V gene data show CDR1 as MNHEY and CDR2 as SVGAGI. This CDR3 spans 15 amino acids. In nucleotides, the CDR3 is TGTGCCAGCAGTTACTCGCTGGGGCCTGGAAACACCATATATTTT. The encoded protein is CASSYSLGPGNTIYF.

This clonotype has a handful of counts. The genes are TRBV2 and TRBJ2-3; 12 bases fit TRBD2. CDR3 size: 15 residues. Germline V gene data show CDR1 as SNHLY and CDR2 as FYNNEI. J gave up 4 bases and V 7 bases, and 6 bases lay outside the gene matches. In nucleotides, the CDR3 is TGTGCCAGCACCAGGCTAGCGGGGGGGCCAGATACGCAGTATTTT. Translation gives CASTRLAGGPDTQYF.